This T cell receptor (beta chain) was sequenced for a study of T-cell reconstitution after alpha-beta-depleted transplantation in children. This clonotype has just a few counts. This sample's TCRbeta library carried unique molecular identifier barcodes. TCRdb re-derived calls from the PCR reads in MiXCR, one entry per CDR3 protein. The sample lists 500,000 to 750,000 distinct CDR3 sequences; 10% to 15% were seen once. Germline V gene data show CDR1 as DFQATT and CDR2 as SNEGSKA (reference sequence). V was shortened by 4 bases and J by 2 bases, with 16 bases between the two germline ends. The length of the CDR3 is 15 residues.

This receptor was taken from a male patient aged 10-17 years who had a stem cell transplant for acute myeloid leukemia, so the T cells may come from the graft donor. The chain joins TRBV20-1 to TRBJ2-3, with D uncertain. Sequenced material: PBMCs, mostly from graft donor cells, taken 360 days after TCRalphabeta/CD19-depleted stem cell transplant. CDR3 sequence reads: CSATPRLPSTDTQYF. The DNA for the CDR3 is TGCAGTGCTACCCCGAGGCTACCCTCCACAGATACGCAGTATTTT.